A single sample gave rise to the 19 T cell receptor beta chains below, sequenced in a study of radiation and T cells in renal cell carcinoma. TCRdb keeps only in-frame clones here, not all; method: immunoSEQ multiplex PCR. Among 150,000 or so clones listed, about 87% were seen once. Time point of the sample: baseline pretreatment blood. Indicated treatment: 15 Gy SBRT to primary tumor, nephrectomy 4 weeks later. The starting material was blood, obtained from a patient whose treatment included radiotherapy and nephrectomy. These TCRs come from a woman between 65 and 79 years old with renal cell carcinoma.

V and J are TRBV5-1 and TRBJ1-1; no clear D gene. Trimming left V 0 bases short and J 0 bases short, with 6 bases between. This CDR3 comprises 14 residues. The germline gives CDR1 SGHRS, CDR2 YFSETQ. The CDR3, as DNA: TGCGCCAGCAGCTTGGAGAAAATGAACACTGAAGCTTTCTTT. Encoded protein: CASSLEKMNTEAFF.

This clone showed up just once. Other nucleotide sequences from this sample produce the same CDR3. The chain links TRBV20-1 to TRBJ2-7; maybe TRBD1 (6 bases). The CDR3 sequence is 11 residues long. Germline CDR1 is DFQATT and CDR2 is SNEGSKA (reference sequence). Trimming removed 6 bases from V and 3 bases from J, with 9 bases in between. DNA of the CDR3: TGCAGTGCCCCCAGGGGCTACGAGCAGTACTTC. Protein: CSAPRGYEQYF.

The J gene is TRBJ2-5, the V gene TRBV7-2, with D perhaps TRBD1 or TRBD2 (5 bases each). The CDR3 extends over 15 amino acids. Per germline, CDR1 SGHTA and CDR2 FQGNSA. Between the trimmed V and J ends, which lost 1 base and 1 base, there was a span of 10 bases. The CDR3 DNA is TGTGCCAGCAGCTTAGGGGGGAACCTCCAAGAGACCCAGTACTTC. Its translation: CASSLGGNLQETQYF. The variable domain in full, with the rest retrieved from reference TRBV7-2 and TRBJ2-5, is GAGVSQSPSNKVTEKGKDVELRCDPISGHTALYWYRQSLGQGLEFLIYFQGNSAPDKSGLPSDRFSAERTGGSVSTLTIQRTQQEDSAVYLCASSLGGNLQETQYFGPGTRLLVL.

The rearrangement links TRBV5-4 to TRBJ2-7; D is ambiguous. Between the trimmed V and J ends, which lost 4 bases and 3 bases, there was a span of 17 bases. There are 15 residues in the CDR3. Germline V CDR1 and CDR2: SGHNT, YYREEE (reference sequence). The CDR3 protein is CASSLDPNPGYEQYF. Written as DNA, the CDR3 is TGTGCCAGCAGCCTGGACCCTAACCCAGGCTACGAGCAGTACTTC.

DNA for the CDR3: TGTGCCAGCAAGGAGTCCAGGGGAGCCACCGGGGAGCTGTTTTTT. Protein product: CASKESRGATGELFF. The V call is TRBV28, the J call TRBJ2-2; D may be TRBD1 (6 bases). CDR3 size: 15 residues. The germline V gene has CDR1 MDHEN and CDR2 SYDVKM. Trimming took off 7 bases at V and 4 bases at J, with 16 bases between the two ends. Full variable domain (rest looked up from reference TRBV28 and TRBJ2-2): DVKVTQSSRYLVKRTGEKVFLECVQDMDHENMFWYRQDPGLGLRLIYFSYDVKMKEKGDIPEGYSVSREKKERFSLILESASTNQTSMYLCASKESRGATGELFFGEGSRLTVL.

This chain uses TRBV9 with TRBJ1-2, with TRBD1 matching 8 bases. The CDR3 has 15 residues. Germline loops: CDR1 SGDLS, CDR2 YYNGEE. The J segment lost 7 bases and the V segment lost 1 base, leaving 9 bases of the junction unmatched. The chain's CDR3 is CASSVMSQGAFGYTF. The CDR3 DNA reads TGTGCCAGCAGCGTAATGTCTCAGGGGGCCTTTGGCTACACCTTC. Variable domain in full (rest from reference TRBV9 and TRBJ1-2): DSGVTQTPKHLITATGQRVTLRCSPRSGDLSVYWYQQSLDQGLQFLIQYYNGEERAKGNILERFSAQQFPDLHSELNLSSLELGDSALYFCASSVMSQGAFGYTFGSGTRLTVV.

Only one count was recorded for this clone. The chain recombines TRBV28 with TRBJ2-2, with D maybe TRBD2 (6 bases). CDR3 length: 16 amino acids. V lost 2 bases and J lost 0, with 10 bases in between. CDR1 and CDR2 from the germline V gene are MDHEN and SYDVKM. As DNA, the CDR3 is TGTGCCAGCAGTTTAGTCGGACTAACGAACACCGGGGAGCTGTTTTTT. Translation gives CASSLVGLTNTGELFF.

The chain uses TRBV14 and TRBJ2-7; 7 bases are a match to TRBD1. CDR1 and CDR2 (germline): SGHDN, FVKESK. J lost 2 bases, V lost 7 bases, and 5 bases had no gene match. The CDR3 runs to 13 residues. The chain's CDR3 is CASTGTATYEQYF. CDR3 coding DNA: TGTGCCAGCACCGGGACAGCTACCTACGAGCAGTACTTC.

CDR3 coding DNA: TGTGCCAGCAGCGCAAGACAGGGTGGGGATGGCTACACCTTC. Protein: CASSARQGGDGYTF. This chain connects TRBV7-2 to TRBJ1-2; 7 nucleotides align to TRBD1. The trim removed 5 bases at V and 6 bases at J, leaving 9 bases unmatched. From germline, CDR1 is SGHTA and CDR2 FQGNSA. CDR3 length equals 14 residues.

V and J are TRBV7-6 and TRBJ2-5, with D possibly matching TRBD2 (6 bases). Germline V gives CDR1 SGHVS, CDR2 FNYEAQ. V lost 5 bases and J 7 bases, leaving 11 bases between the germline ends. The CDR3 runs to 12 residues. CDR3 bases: TGTGCCAGCAGCCCTAGCGTGGGGACCCAGTACTTC. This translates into CASSPSVGTQYF. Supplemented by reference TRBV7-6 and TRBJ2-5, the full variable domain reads GAGVSQSPRYKVTKRGQDVALRCDPISGHVSLYWYRQALGQGPEFLTYFNYEAQQDKSGLPNDRFSAERPEGSISTLTIQRTEQRDSAMYRCASSPSVGTQYFGPGTRLLVL.

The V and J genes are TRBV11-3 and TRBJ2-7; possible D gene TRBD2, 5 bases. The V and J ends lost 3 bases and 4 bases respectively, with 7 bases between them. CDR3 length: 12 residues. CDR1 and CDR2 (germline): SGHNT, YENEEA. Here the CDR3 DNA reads TGTGCCAGCAGCTTTCCGGGATACGAGCAGTACTTC. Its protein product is CASSFPGYEQYF. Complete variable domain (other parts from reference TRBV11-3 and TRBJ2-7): EAGVVQSPRYKIIEKKQPVAFWCNPISGHNTLYWYLQNLGQGPELLIRYENEEAVDDSQLPKDRFSAERLKGVDSTLKIQPAELGDSAVYLCASSFPGYEQYFGPGTRLTVT.

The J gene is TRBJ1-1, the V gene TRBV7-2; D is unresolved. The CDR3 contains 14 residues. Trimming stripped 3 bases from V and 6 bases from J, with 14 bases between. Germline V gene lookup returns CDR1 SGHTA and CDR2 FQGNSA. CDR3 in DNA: TGTGCCAGCAGCTTTTGGACCTCGCCTTCTGAAGCTTTCTTT. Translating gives CASSFWTSPSEAFF.

The chain's CDR3 is CASSPTGLINGYTF. Here the CDR3 DNA reads TGTGCCAGCAGTCCGACGGGACTCATTAATGGCTACACCTTC. The gene calls are TRBV28 and TRBJ1-2, with D maybe TRBD1 (5 bases). This CDR3 region has 14 residues. The germline gives CDR1 MDHEN, CDR2 SYDVKM. V was trimmed by 5 bases and J by 6 bases, leaving 16 bases between them.

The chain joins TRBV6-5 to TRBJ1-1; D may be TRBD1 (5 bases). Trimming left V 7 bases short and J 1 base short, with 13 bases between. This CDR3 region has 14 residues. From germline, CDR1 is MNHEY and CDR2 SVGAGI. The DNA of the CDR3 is TGTGCCAGCAAGTTGGAGGGGAGGAACACTGAAGCTTTCTTT. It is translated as CASKLEGRNTEAFF.

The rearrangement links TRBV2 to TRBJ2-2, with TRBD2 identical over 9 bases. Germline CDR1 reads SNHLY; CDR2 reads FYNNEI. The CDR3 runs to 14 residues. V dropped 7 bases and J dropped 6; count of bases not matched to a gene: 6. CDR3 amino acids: CASTRLAAAGELFF. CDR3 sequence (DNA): TGTGCCAGCACCCGACTAGCGGCGGCCGGGGAGCTGTTTTTT.

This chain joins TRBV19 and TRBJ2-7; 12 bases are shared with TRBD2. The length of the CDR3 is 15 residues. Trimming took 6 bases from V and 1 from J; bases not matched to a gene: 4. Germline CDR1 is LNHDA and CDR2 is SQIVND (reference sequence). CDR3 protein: CASRRLAGDSYEQYF. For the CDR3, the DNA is TGTGCCAGTAGAAGACTAGCGGGGGATTCCTACGAGCAGTACTTC.

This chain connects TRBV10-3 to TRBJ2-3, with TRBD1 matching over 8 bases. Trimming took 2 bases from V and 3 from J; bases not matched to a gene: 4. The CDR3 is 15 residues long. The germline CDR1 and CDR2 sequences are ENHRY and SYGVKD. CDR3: CAISELNRGTDTQYF. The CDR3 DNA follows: TGTGCCATCAGTGAGCTGAACAGGGGGACAGATACGCAGTATTTT.

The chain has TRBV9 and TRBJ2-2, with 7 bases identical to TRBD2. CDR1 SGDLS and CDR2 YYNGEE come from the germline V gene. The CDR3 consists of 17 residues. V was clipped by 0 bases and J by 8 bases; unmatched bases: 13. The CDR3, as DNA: TGTGCCAGCAGCGTAGGGGCTAGCGGCCTTGGGATGGGGGAGCTGTTTTTT. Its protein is CASSVGASGLGMGELFF.

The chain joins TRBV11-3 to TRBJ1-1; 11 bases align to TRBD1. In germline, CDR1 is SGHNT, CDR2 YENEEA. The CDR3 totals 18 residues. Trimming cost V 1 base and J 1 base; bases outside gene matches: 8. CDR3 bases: TGTGCCAGCAGCTTAGTACCCGGGACAGGGGGATCGAACACTGAAGCTTTCTTT. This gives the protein CASSLVPGTGGSNTEAFF.